This T cell receptor beta chain was identified in a study of blood T cell repertoires in COVID-19. Turning to the study itself: Samples representing acute and convalescent COVID-19 were sourced from the United States, Italy and Spain. T cells, B-cell-depleted T cells, or PBMCs supplied cDNA or gDNA.

Original processing notes: Scientists estimated how many nucleated cells there were by amplifying reference gene primers. Data came from immunoSEQ multiplex PCR; TCRdb stores just in-frame clones and leaves some out. V and J calls and clone size come straight from that table; D and trimming were deduced from the DNA. The sample lists approximately 150,000 clones; roughly 86% were seen once. This clonotype was sampled from a woman aged 55-70 years with acute or convalescent COVID-19. Sequencing was performed on peripheral blood.

CDR3 sequence (DNA): TGCGCCAGCAGCTTGGGACAGTTTGCGCAGTATTTT. It translates to CASSLGQFAQYF. V is TRBV5-1 and J is TRBJ2-3; a weak D match, TRBD1 (5 bases). The CDR3 is 12 residues long. Germline V gene lookup returns CDR1 SGHRS and CDR2 YFSETQ. The V end was cut by 0 bases, the J end by 10 bases, with 9 bases between.